This TCR beta chain was recovered during a study of CD8 T cells in ankylosing spondylitis. The study's findings and limits: A TCR beta motif made of several highly homologous variants seemed typical of ankylosing spondylitis blood. CD8+ cells made up the disease-linked clones, which were relatively rare in peripheral blood. Certain motif variants had earlier appeared in reactive arthritis synovial fluid and blood. It was reported that disease-linked clones were significantly enriched in matched ankylosing spondylitis synovial fluid.

This clonotype was counted ten times or more. Its specificity is not known. Trimming removed 5 bases from V and 8 bases from J; junction bases left unmatched: 5. The CDR3 is made up of 14 amino acids. As the method for making TCR beta libraries, quantitative 5'-RACE with molecular barcodes was used. TCRdb processed the 5' RACE reads anew with MiXCR; each CDR3 protein has one entry. The repertoire holds 800,000 to 900,000 distinct CDR3 sequences, with about 12% as singletons. This TCR came from a male donor with ankylosing spondylitis. The sample consisted of blood, either unsorted or a sorted T cell fraction (not recorded which). The chain has TRBV12-3 or TRBV12-4 and TRBJ1-4; 10 bases agree with TRBD1. The CDR3 loop reads CASSPGTGEEKLFF. The CDR3 coding sequence is TGTGCCAGCAGTCCCGGGACAGGGGAGGAAAAACTGTTTTTT.